The 21 T cell receptor beta chains below all came from one sample that was sequenced in a study of control samples from healthy donors and cancer patients. Method: immunoSEQ multiplex PCR; TCRdb's copy keeps in-frame clones and lacks some. Among some 150,000 clones listed, about 93% were seen once. The material sequenced was blood. The receptors stem from a man aged 50-60 years in good health.

The rearrangement uses TRBV28 and TRBJ2-2, with 13 bases aligning to TRBD2. After removal of 6 bases from V and 6 bases from J, the junction contained 10 bases not matched to a gene. The CDR3 runs to 17 residues. Germline-derived CDR1 and CDR2 are MDHEN and SYDVKM. CDR3 amino acids: CASRSFPGLAGAGELFF. The CDR3 nucleotides read TGTGCCAGCAGATCTTTCCCAGGACTAGCGGGAGCCGGGGAGCTGTTTTTT.

V is TRBV29-1 and J is TRBJ1-2; D call uncertain. The CDR3 has 13 residues. V lost 3 bases to trimming and J lost 2 bases, with 10 bases between them. The germline V gene encodes CDR1 SQVTM and CDR2 ANQGSEA. For the CDR3, the DNA is TGCAGCGTTGACCGGGGTGGGAACTATGGCTACACCTTC. Amino acids: CSVDRGGNYGYTF. Looking up the rest from reference TRBV29-1 and TRBJ1-2 gives the full variable domain: SAVISQKPSRDICQRGTSLTIQCQVDSQVTMMFWYRQQPGQSLTLIATANQGSEATYESGFVIDKFPISRPNLTFSTLTVSNMSPEDSSIYLCSVDRGGNYGYTFGSGTRLTVV.

This clone was counted once. The gene calls are TRBV3-1 (or the pseudogene TRBV3-2) and TRBJ1-6; D is undetermined. The CDR3 totals 18 residues. Germline values: CDR1 LGHDT, CDR2 YNNKEL (reference sequence). The germline V and J ends were trimmed by 1 base and 2 bases, with 15 bases remaining between them. For the CDR3, the DNA is TGTGCCAGCAGCCAAGTAAGCACCGGGAACCCCTATAATTCACCCCTCCACTTT. Residues: CASSQVSTGNPYNSPLHF.

A single count supports this clone. The chain links TRBV2 to TRBJ2-7, with D perhaps TRBD1 (6 bases). CDR3 size: 14 residues. Germline V gives CDR1 SNHLY, CDR2 FYNNEI. V dropped 8 bases and J dropped 0 bases, with 14 bases sitting between them. The CDR3 region is CASSGRGHSYEQYF. CDR3 nucleotide sequence: TGTGCCAGCTCAGGCAGGGGACACTCCTACGAGCAGTACTTC.

The V and J genes are TRBV2 and TRBJ2-5; perhaps D is TRBD1 or TRBD2 (5 bases each). Germline V gene data show CDR1 as SNHLY and CDR2 as FYNNEI. CDR3 size: 16 residues. Trimming took 6 bases from V and 5 from J, leaving 22 bases between them. This chain's CDR3 is CASRPPGISWGETQYF. The CDR3 DNA follows: TGTGCCAGCAGGCCCCCGGGCATCTCCTGGGGGGAGACCCAGTACTTC. Using reference TRBV2 and TRBJ2-5 for the parts outside the CDR3, the full variable domain is EPEVTQTPSHQVTQMGQEVILRCVPISNHLYFYWYRQILGQKVEFLVSFYNNEISEKSEIFDDQFSVERPDGSNFTLKIRSTKLEDSAMYFCASRPPGISWGETQYFGPGTRLLVL.

The gene calls are TRBV6-1 and TRBJ1-3; D is possibly TRBD1 (5 bases). V shed 2 bases and J shed 2 bases, with 10 bases lying between them. Germline lookup yields CDR1 MNHNS and CDR2 SASEGT. The CDR3 is 15 amino acids. This CDR3 is CASSESRGPGNTIYF. Written as DNA, the CDR3 is TGTGCCAGCAGTGAATCCCGGGGACCTGGAAACACCATATATTTT.

The V and J genes are TRBV9 and TRBJ2-5; 10 bases are a match to TRBD2. Germline assignment: CDR1 SGDLS and CDR2 YYNGEE. V shed 1 base, J shed 2 bases, and the junction held 2 bases outside the gene matches. This CDR3 contains 15 residues. CDR3 sequence: CASSVRLAGQETQYF. The CDR3 DNA follows: TGTGCCAGCAGCGTAAGACTAGCGGGTCAAGAGACCCAGTACTTC. Complete variable domain (other parts from reference TRBV9 and TRBJ2-5): DSGVTQTPKHLITATGQRVTLRCSPRSGDLSVYWYQQSLDQGLQFLIQYYNGEERAKGNILERFSAQQFPDLHSELNLSSLELGDSALYFCASSVRLAGQETQYFGPGTRLLVL.

The V and J genes are TRBV28 and TRBJ2-7; TRBD1 agrees at 7 bases. Germline assignment: CDR1 MDHEN and CDR2 SYDVKM. V trimming: 7 bases; J trimming: 4 bases; junction bases outside the gene matches: 7. CDR3 length equals 13 residues. CDR3 nucleotide sequence: TGTGCCAGCACGGGGACAGTAGGGTACGAGCAGTACTTC. This sequence encodes CASTGTVGYEQYF. Complete variable domain (other parts from reference TRBV28 and TRBJ2-7): DVKVTQSSRYLVKRTGEKVFLECVQDMDHENMFWYRQDPGLGLRLIYFSYDVKMKEKGDIPEGYSVSREKKERFSLILESASTNQTSMYLCASTGTVGYEQYFGPGTRLTVT.

This sequence joins TRBV6-5 and TRBJ2-1; D may be TRBD1 (6 bases). CDR3 length: 13 residues. V was clipped by 5 bases and J by 7 bases, with 12 bases between them. CDR1 and CDR2 from the germline V gene are MNHEY and SVGAGI. CDR3 region: CASSLSGVNEQFF. The CDR3 DNA reads as TGTGCCAGCAGTCTATCAGGGGTAAATGAGCAGTTCTTC.

V is TRBV6-1 and J is TRBJ2-1; 7 nucleotides align to TRBD2. This CDR3 contains 17 residues. V dropped 1 base and J dropped 2; count of bases not matched to a gene: 8. Germline values: CDR1 MNHNS, CDR2 SASEGT. The CDR3 DNA reads TGTGCCAGCAGTGAAGTTCCCCGGGAGGACCCCTACAATGAGCAGTTCTTC. Protein product: CASSEVPREDPYNEQFF.

The gene calls are TRBV5-1 and TRBJ2-1; either TRBD1 or TRBD2 may fit D (5 bases each). The CDR3 consists of 12 residues. Germline V gene lookup returns CDR1 SGHRS and CDR2 YFSETQ. V was trimmed by 4 bases and J by 6 bases, leaving 8 bases between them. Here the CDR3 reads CASSGDVNEQFF. The CDR3 DNA reads TGCGCCAGCAGCGGGGACGTCAATGAGCAGTTCTTC.

The V and J genes are TRBV5-1 and TRBJ2-7; D uncertain. CDR1 is SGHRS, CDR2 YFSETQ, per germline. V gave up 3 bases and J gave up 0 bases, with 13 bases separating them. The length of the CDR3 is 15 residues. CDR3 sequence reads: CASSSLRDHSYEQYF. The CDR3 nucleotides are TGCGCCAGCAGCTCCTTGCGTGACCACTCCTACGAGCAGTACTTC.

The V gene is TRBV4-1, the J gene TRBJ1-4; D may be TRBD1 (6 bases). Germline CDR1 reads MGHRA; CDR2 reads YSYEKL. The V and J ends lost 5 bases and 8 bases respectively, with 15 bases between them. The CDR3 extends over 14 amino acids. For the CDR3, the DNA is TGCGCCAGCAGCGGAACTGGGGGCAGGGAAAAACTGTTTTTT. This translates into CASSGTGGREKLFF.

This chain links TRBV5-1 with TRBJ2-5; D is uncertain. The CDR3 covers 13 residues. Germline values: CDR1 SGHRS, CDR2 YFSETQ. V was cut by 0 bases and J by 3 bases, with 6 bases left in between. The CDR3 sequence: CASSLEGKETQYF. CDR3 bases: TGCGCCAGCAGCTTGGAAGGAAAAGAGACCCAGTACTTC.

The chain joins TRBV2 to TRBJ1-4; D possibly corresponds to TRBD1 (5 bases). Per germline, CDR1 SNHLY and CDR2 FYNNEI. V lost 6 bases and J lost 6, with 11 bases in between. The CDR3 runs to 13 residues. The CDR3 spells CASRPGRDEKLFF. For the CDR3, the DNA is TGTGCCAGCAGGCCGGGACGGGATGAAAAACTGTTTTTT.

There are a few counts of this clone. V usage is TRBV28 and J usage is TRBJ2-5, with 9 bases identical to TRBD2. J was trimmed by 1 base and V by 7 bases; bases with no gene match: 16. CDR1 MDHEN and CDR2 SYDVKM come from the germline V gene. The CDR3 runs 18 residues. The CDR3 here is CASTPRWWGGRAQETQYF. DNA for the CDR3: TGTGCCAGCACCCCTCGGTGGTGGGGCGGGAGGGCCCAAGAGACCCAGTACTTC.

The chain couples TRBV5-1 to TRBJ2-5; TRBD2 aligns across 8 bases. V lost 4 bases to trimming and J lost 1 base; unmatched junction nucleotides: 9. The CDR3 consists of 16 residues. Germline lookup yields CDR1 SGHRS and CDR2 YFSETQ. CDR3 in amino acids: CASSPVAGLSQETQYF. The DNA for the CDR3 is TGCGCCAGCAGCCCTGTAGCGGGACTTAGCCAAGAGACCCAGTACTTC.

This rearrangement joins TRBV4-1 to TRBJ1-1; 7 bases fit TRBD1. Per germline, CDR1 MGHRA and CDR2 YSYEKL. CDR3 size: 17 residues. The junction had 11 bases not matched to a gene; V was cut back by 0 bases and J by 4 bases. CDR3 sequence (DNA): TGCGCCAGCAGCCAAGATCGAGACAGGGATAAGGGCACTGAAGCTTTCTTT. It is translated as CASSQDRDRDKGTEAFF.

The V and J genes are TRBV4-2 and TRBJ2-7; D remains unclear. V lost 0 bases and J lost 0, with 6 bases in between. The CDR3 extends over 14 amino acids. Germline V gene lookup returns CDR1 LGHNA and CDR2 YNFKEQ. CDR3 coding DNA: TGTGCCAGCAGCCAAGAGTCACTCTCCTACGAGCAGTACTTC. It is translated as CASSQESLSYEQYF.

This CDR3 is CASSLEAGVADTQYF. DNA for the CDR3: TGCGCCAGCAGCTTGGAGGCGGGAGTGGCTGATACGCAGTATTTT. The chain couples TRBV5-1 to TRBJ2-3, with TRBD2 matching 7 bases. After removal of 0 bases from V and 6 bases from J, the junction contained 7 bases not matched to a gene. The CDR3 is made up of 15 amino acids. Per germline, CDR1 SGHRS and CDR2 YFSETQ.

This chain connects TRBV2 to TRBJ2-5, with unresolved D. The CDR3 has 14 residues. Trimming removed 8 bases at V and 5 bases at J, with 18 bases between. Per germline, CDR1 SNHLY and CDR2 FYNNEI. The CDR3 DNA sequence: TGTGCCAGCTCGGGCTCGTCACCCCGCGAGACCCAGTACTTC. Residues: CASSGSSPRETQYF.